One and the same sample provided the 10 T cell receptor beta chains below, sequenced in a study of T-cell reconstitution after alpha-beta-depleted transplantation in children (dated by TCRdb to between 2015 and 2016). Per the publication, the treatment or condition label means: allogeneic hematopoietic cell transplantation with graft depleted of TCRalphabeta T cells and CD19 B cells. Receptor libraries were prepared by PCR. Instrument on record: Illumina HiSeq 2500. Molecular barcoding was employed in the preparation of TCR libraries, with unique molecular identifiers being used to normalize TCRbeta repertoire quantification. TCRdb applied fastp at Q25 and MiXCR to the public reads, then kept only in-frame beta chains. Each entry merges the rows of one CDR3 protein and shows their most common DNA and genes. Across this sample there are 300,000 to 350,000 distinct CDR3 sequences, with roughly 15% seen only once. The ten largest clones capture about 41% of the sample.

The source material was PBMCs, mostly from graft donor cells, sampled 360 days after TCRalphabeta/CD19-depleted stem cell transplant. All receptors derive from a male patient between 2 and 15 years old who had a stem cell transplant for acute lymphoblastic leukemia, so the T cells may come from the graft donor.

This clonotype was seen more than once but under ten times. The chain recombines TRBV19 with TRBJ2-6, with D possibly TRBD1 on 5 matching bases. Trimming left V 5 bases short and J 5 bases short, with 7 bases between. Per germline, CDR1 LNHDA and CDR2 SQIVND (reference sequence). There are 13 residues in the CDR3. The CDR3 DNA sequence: TGTGCCAGTAGTGTGGACAGGGCCAACGTCCTGACTTTC. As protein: CASSVDRANVLTF.

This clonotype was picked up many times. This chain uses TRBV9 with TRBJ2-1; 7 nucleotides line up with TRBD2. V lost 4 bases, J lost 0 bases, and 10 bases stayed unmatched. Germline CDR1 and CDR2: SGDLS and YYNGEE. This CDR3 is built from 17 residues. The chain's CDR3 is CASSFGLGPSSYNEQFF. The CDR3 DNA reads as TGTGCCAGCAGCTTCGGACTAGGCCCGAGCTCCTACAATGAGCAGTTCTTC.

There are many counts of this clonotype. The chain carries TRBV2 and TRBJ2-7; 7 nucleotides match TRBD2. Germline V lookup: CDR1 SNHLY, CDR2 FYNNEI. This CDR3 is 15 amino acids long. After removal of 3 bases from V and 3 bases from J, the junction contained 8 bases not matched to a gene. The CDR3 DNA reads TGTGCCAGCAGTGATGAGCGGGGCCCCAACTACGAGCAGTACTTC. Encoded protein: CASSDERGPNYEQYF.

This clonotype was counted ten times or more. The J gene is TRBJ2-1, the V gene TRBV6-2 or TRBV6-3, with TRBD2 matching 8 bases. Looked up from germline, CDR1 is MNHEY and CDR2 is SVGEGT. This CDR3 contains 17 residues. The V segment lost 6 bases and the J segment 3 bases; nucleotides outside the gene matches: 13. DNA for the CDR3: TGTGCCAGCAGCAATAAAATTAGCGGGACCCTCTACAATGAGCAGTTCTTC. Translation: CASSNKISGTLYNEQFF.

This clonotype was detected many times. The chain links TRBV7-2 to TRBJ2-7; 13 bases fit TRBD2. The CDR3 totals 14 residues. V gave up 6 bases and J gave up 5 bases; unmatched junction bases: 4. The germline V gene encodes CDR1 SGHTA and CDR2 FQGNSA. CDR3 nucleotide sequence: TGTGCCAGCAGGCAGACTAGCGGGAGGAACGAGCAGTACTTC. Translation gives CASRQTSGRNEQYF.

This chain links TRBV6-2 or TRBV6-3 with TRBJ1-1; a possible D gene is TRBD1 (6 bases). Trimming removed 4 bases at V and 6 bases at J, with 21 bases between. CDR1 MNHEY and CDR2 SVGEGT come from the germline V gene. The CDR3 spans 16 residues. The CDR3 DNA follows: TGTGCCAGCAGTTCCAGCCCTGTTACAGGGTTACCTGAAGCTTTCTTT. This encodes CASSSSPVTGLPEAFF.

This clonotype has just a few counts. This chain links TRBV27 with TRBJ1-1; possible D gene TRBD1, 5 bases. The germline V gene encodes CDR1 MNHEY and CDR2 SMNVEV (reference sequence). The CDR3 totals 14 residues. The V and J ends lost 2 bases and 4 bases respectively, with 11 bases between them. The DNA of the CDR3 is TGTGCCAGCAGTTTAGCGGGGCACCTCACTGAAGCTTTCTTT. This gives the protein CASSLAGHLTEAFF.

The CDR3 region is CASSYGPGQGAISTNEKLFF. The DNA for the CDR3 is TGTGCCAGCAGCTACGGTCCGGGACAGGGGGCGATCTCAACTAATGAAAAACTGTTTTTT. The gene calls are TRBV11-1 and TRBJ1-4; 12 bases are shared with TRBD1. Germline CDR1 and CDR2: SGHAT and FQDESV (reference sequence). V trimming: 4 bases; J trimming: 0 bases; junction bases outside the gene matches: 12. The CDR3 is 20 amino acids.

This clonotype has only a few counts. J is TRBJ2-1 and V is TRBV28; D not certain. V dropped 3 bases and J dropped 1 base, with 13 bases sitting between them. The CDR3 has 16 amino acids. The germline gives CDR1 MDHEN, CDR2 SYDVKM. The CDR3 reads CASSLAVYGSYNEQFF. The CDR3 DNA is TGTGCCAGCAGTTTGGCTGTGTACGGATCCTACAATGAGCAGTTCTTC.

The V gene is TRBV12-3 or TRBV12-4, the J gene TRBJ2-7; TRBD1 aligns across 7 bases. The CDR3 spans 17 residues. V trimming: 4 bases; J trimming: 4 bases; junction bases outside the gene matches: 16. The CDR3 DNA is TGTGCCAGCAGTTCTCTTCTGACTGCGACAGGGTGGTACGAGCAGTACTTC. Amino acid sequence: CASSSLLTATGWYEQYF.